The rows below give T cell receptor beta chains drawn from one sample of a study of blood T cell repertoires in COVID-19. The data were produced by immunoSEQ multiplex PCR, yet TCRdb's version contains in-frame clones alone and is incomplete. Of roughly 250,000 clones listed, about 87% are singletons. Sequencing was performed on PBMCs or T cells enriched from blood (not recorded which). These receptor sequences come from a man aged 50-60 years who had been exposed to COVID-19. Each CDR3 is given with its conserved first and last residue. The order of the fields is clone size, V gene, J gene, CDR3 length, D gene, CDR3 protein, CDR3 DNA. The D gene is left open where the match is weak. Where a row states a size, it is once, few, many or the class of an expanded clone; other rows omit it.

>NA|TRBV27|TRBJ2-5|15|NA
CASSPMRSGQETQYF
TGTGCCAGCAGTCCAATGCGAAGCGGCCAAGAGACCCAGTACTTC
>NA|TRBV3-1/TRBV3-2|TRBJ1-1|17|TRBD1
CASSLQTGGSMRTEAFF
TGTGCCAGCAGCCTACAAACAGGGGGCTCTATGAGAACTGAAGCTTTCTTT
>NA|TRBV10-3|TRBJ2-1|15|TRBD1
CAIRNTGTGSHEQFF
TGTGCCATCAGAAATACCGGGACAGGGAGCCATGAGCAGTTCTTC
>NA|TRBV10-3|TRBJ1-1|14|NA
CAISRTPGNTEAFF
TGTGCCATCAGCCGGACACCTGGGAACACTGAAGCTTTCTTT
>NA|TRBV28|TRBJ1-6|15|TRBD1
CASSRAGGGNSPLHF
TGTGCCAGCAGCAGAGCAGGGGGTGGCAATTCACCCCTCCACTTT
>NA|TRBV3-1/TRBV3-2|TRBJ2-3|15|TRBD2
CASSLREGHADTQYF
TGTGCCAGCAGCCTGCGGGAGGGCCATGCAGATACGCAGTATTTT
>NA|TRBV5-1|TRBJ2-2|14|NA
CASSLGQNTGELFF
TGCGCCAGCAGCCTGGGACAGAACACCGGGGAGCTGTTTTTT
>NA|TRBV11-2|TRBJ1-2|12|NA
CASSSSNYGYTF
TGTGCCAGCAGCTCCTCTAACTATGGCTACACCTTC
>once|TRBV18|TRBJ2-3|16|TRBD2
CASSPGLAGATDTQYF
TGTGCCAGCTCACCAGGGCTAGCGGGGGCCACAGATACGCAGTATTTT
>NA|TRBV28|TRBJ1-2|16|NA
CASSAGTVSPNYGYTF
TGTGCCAGCAGTGCGGGAACCGTCTCTCCGAACTATGGCTACACCTTC
>NA|TRBV5-1|TRBJ1-1|14|NA
CASSLVGGRTEAFF
TGCGCCAGCAGCTTGGTTGGGGGCAGGACTGAAGCTTTCTTT
>NA|TRBV11-3|TRBJ1-1|14|TRBD1
CASSMTGVNTEAFF
TGTGCCAGCAGCATGACAGGGGTGAACACTGAAGCTTTCTTT
>NA|TRBV4-2|TRBJ2-7|15|TRBD2
CASSTGGGKHYEQYF
TGTGCCAGCAGCACTGGGGGGGGAAAACACTACGAGCAGTACTTC
>NA|TRBV5-4|TRBJ1-2|14|TRBD1
CASSLDRGRGGYTF
TGTGCCAGCAGCTTGGACAGGGGAAGAGGTGGCTACACCTTC
>few|TRBV28|TRBJ1-4|17|NA
CASREGRFLSTNEKLFF
TGTGCCAGCAGGGAGGGGCGCTTCCTGTCAACTAATGAAAAACTGTTTTTT
>NA|TRBV5-1|TRBJ2-2|15|TRBD1
CASSSDRGWTGELFF
TGCGCCAGCAGCTCCGACAGGGGATGGACCGGGGAGCTGTTTTTT
>NA|TRBV7-8|TRBJ1-5|14|NA
CASSFTGNDQPQHF
TGTGCCAGCAGCTTTACAGGTAACGATCAGCCCCAGCATTTT
>NA|TRBV15|TRBJ2-5|15|NA
CATSRGGARQETQYF
TGTGCCACCAGTAGGGGGGGGGCGCGGCAGGAGACCCAGTACTTC
>NA|TRBV6-5|TRBJ2-5|15|TRBD2
CASSRTRDIQETQYF
TGTGCCAGCAGTCGGACTAGGGATATACAAGAGACCCAGTACTTC
>NA|TRBV5-1|TRBJ1-5|14|NA
CASSFGGSDQPQHF
TGCGCCAGCAGCTTCGGGGGGAGCGATCAGCCCCAGCATTTT
>NA|TRBV4-1|TRBJ2-2|16|TRBD2
CASSQEGRGGTGELFF
TGCGCCAGCAGCCAAGAGGGGCGGGGGGGCACCGGGGAGCTGTTTTTT
>NA|TRBV5-1|TRBJ1-6|15|TRBD1
CASSLRGGEGSPLHF
TGCGCCAGCAGCTTACGAGGGGGCGAAGGTTCACCCCTCCACTTT
>few|TRBV3-1/TRBV3-2|TRBJ1-6|17|TRBD1
CASSATYTGGANSPLHF
TGTGCCAGCAGCGCCACATATACAGGGGGCGCGAATTCACCCCTCCACTTT
>NA|TRBV13|TRBJ1-3|14|TRBD1
CASSFDRVGNTIYF
TGTGCCAGCAGCTTCGACAGGGTGGGAAACACCATATATTTT
>NA|TRBV7-2|TRBJ1-2|15|NA
CASSLVGGTDYGYTF
TGTGCCAGCAGCTTAGTGGGAGGGACGGACTATGGCTACACCTTC
>NA|TRBV5-1|TRBJ2-1|13|NA
CASSLGLYNEQFF
TGCGCCAGCAGCTTGGGACTCTACAATGAGCAGTTCTTC
>NA|TRBV5-5|TRBJ2-2|16|NA
CASTTTPGKATGELFF
TGTGCCAGCACCACAACCCCGGGAAAGGCCACCGGGGAGCTGTTTTTT
>NA|TRBV5-1|TRBJ1-1|16|NA
CASSLGASVGDTEAFF
TGCGCCAGCAGCTTGGGGGCCTCGGTCGGGGACACTGAAGCTTTCTTT
>NA|TRBV7-2|TRBJ2-2|18|TRBD2
CASSWTGLAGTSTGELFF
TGTGCCAGCAGCTGGACGGGACTAGCGGGGACCTCCACCGGGGAGCTGTTTTTT
>NA|TRBV6-5|TRBJ1-2|14|TRBD1
CASRTGSGHYGYTF
TGTGCCAGCAGGACAGGGAGCGGGCACTATGGCTACACCTTC
>NA|TRBV2|TRBJ2-5|15|TRBD2
CASTLLAGYQETQYF
TGTGCCAGCACCCTACTAGCGGGCTACCAAGAGACCCAGTACTTC
>NA|TRBV7-2|TRBJ2-7|14|NA
CASSLDPAGYEQYF
TGTGCCAGCAGCTTAGATCCAGCGGGCTACGAGCAGTACTTC
>NA|TRBV7-8|TRBJ2-1|16|NA
CASSLGRSGTYNEQFF
TGTGCCAGCAGCTTAGGAAGGTCAGGGACCTACAATGAGCAGTTCTTC
>NA|TRBV18|TRBJ1-3|18|NA
CASSPWDIPSLGGNTIYF
TGTGCCAGCTCACCCTGGGACATACCGTCTCTGGGTGGAAACACCATATATTTT
>NA|TRBV19|TRBJ2-2|11|NA
CASSIPRELFF
TGTGCCAGTAGTATACCTAGGGAGCTGTTTTTT
>NA|TRBV7-3|TRBJ1-1|15|NA
CASSPSRTVVTEAFF
TGTGCCAGCAGCCCCTCCCGGACAGTGGTCACTGAAGCTTTCTTT
>NA|TRBV27|TRBJ1-5|13|NA
CASRGPGRQPQHF
TGTGCCAGCAGGGGCCCTGGCCGACAGCCCCAGCATTTT
>NA|TRBV13|TRBJ2-7|17|NA
CASSSPQRGHVSYEQYF
TGTGCCAGCAGCTCCCCCCAAAGGGGCCATGTTTCCTACGAGCAGTACTTC
>once|TRBV7-9|TRBJ2-2|15|TRBD1
CASSVGQLNTGELFF
TGTGCCAGCAGCGTGGGACAGCTGAACACCGGGGAGCTGTTTTTT
>NA|TRBV2|TRBJ1-6|13|NA
CAGGAGLQSPLHF
TGTGCCGGGGGGGCAGGGCTTCAGTCACCCCTCCACTTT
>NA|TRBV4-1|TRBJ2-1|17|TRBD2
CASSPTSGGVPYNEQFF
TGCGCCAGCAGCCCGACTAGCGGGGGGGTTCCCTACAATGAGCAGTTCTTC
>NA|TRBV7-9|TRBJ1-2|16|TRBD1
CASSLTDLDRGYGYTF
TGTGCCAGCAGCTTAACGGATCTGGACAGGGGTTATGGCTACACCTTC
>NA|TRBV25-1|TRBJ2-1|17|NA
CASSDPSGTGTLGEQFF
TGTGCCAGCAGTGATCCTTCCGGGACTGGGACTTTGGGTGAGCAGTTCTTC
>NA|TRBV27|TRBJ1-4|16|TRBD1
CASTQRAGGYGEKLFF
TGTGCCAGCACCCAGAGGGCAGGGGGCTACGGTGAAAAACTGTTTTTT
>once|TRBV12-5|TRBJ2-3|17|TRBD2
CASGSLTSGTGTDTQYF
TGTGCTAGTGGCTCACTTACTAGCGGGACTGGCACAGATACGCAGTATTTT